The sequence of this TCR beta chain was determined in a study of graft-versus-host responses after intestinal transplantation. About the study: The recipients all started with anti-thymocyte globulin induction and then took tacrolimus and steroids for 3 to 4 years. Broader study findings: In recipient marrow, GvH clones were found, and some appeared first in ileum or blood. Allografts of one patient group, those with graft-donor T cell macrochimerism, had high graft-versus-host to host-versus-graft clonal ratios.

Clones were sequenced by immunoSEQ multiplex PCR, and TCRdb holds only the in-frame ones, with some missing. Of roughly 50,000 clones in the sample, about 90% were seen once. A word on this clone: Its cognate antigen is unknown.

The sample here was PBMCs, taken more than 650 days after intestinal transplant. This TCR was sampled from a human patient who received an intestinal transplant, so some T cells may come from the graft donor.

The CDR3 DNA follows: TGTGCCAGCAGCGGGAGATCCGCCGAGCAGTACTTC. Translated, it gives CASSGRSAEQYF. This rearrangement joins TRBV7-6 to TRBJ2-7; a possible D gene is TRBD2 (5 bases). V lost 5 bases and J lost 6, with 11 bases in between. The CDR3 sequence is 12 residues long. The germline V gene encodes CDR1 SGHVS and CDR2 FNYEAQ.